This TCR beta chain was observed in a study of blood T cell repertoires in COVID-19. Sequenced by immunoSEQ multiplex PCR; TCRdb stores in-frame clones only, minus some. Here the sample spans around 130,000 clones, 80% to 85% being singletons. The sequence came from a human donor in a cohort sampled during active COVID-19. The sequencing input was peripheral blood.

In DNA, the CDR3 is TGTGCCAGCAGCTCCACGGTCTATGGCTACACCTTC. It is translated as CASSSTVYGYTF. The V and J genes are TRBV6-5 and TRBJ1-2; D not resolved. The V gene's germline CDR1 is MNHEY and CDR2 SVGAGI. Trimming shortened V by 6 bases and J by 4 bases, and 9 bases separated the two germline ends. The CDR3 is made up of 12 amino acids.